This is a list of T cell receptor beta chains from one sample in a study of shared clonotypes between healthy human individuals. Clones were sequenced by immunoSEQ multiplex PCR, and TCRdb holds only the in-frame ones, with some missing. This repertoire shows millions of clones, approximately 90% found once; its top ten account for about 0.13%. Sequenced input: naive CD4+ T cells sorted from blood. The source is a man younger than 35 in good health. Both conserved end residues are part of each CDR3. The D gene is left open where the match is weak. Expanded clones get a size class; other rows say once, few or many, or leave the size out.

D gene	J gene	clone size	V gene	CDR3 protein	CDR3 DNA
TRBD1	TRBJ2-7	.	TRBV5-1	CASSLGGTVSEQYF	TGCGCCAGCAGCTTGGGGGGGACAGTAAGCGAGCAGTACTTC
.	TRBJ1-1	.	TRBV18	CASSPLTLPNTEAFF	TGTGCCAGCTCACCACTGACTTTACCTAACACTGAAGCTTTCTTT
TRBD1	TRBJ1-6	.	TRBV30	CAWGQDNSPLHF	TGTGCCTGGGGACAGGATAATTCACCCCTCCACTTT
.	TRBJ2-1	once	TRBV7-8	CASKESGTHYNEQFF	TGTGCCAGCAAGGAGAGTGGGACCCACTACAATGAGCAGTTCTTC
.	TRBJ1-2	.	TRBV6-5	CASSSSGGGYTF	TGTGCCAGCAGTTCCTCCGGGGGCGGCTACACCTTC
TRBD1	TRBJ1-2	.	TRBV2	CASRSQGGYGYTF	TGTGCCAGCAGATCACAGGGGGGGTATGGCTACACCTTC
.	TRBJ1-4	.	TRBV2	CASRAGIATNEKLFF	TGTGCCAGCAGGGCGGGAATTGCAACTAATGAAAAACTGTTTTTT
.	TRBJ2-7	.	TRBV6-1	CASSVDDRTLKEQYF	TGTGCCAGCAGTGTCGACGACAGGACGCTTAAGGAGCAGTACTTC
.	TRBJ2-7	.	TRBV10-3	CAISTGIPLEEQYF	TGTGCCATCAGTACCGGGATTCCCCTTGAGGAGCAGTACTTC
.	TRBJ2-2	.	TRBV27	CASSLTWNTGELFF	TGTGCCAGCAGTTTGACCTGGAACACCGGGGAGCTGTTTTTT
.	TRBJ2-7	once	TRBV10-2	CASSDRGVSEQYF	TGCGCCAGCAGTGACAGGGGAGTCAGCGAGCAGTACTTC
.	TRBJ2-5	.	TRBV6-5	CASSEETQYF	TGTGCCAGTTCGGAGGAGACCCAGTACTTC
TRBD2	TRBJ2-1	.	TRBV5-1	CASSPHSGGILNEQFF	TGCGCCAGCAGCCCCCACAGCGGGGGGATTTTGAATGAGCAGTTCTTC
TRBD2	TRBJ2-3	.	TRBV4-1	CASSQERAAGRADTQYF	TGCGCCAGCAGCCAAGAAAGAGCAGCCGGGAGGGCAGATACGCAGTATTTT
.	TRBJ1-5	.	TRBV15	CATSTRKRPSNQPQHF	TGTGCCACCAGCACGCGGAAGAGGCCCAGCAATCAGCCCCAGCATTTT
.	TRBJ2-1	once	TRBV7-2	CASSLGGTPGNEQFF	TGTGCCAGCAGCTTAGGAGGGACCCCGGGGAATGAGCAGTTCTTC
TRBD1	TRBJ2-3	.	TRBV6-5	CASSHGTGTTDTQYF	TGTGCCAGCAGCCACGGGACAGGGACCACAGATACGCAGTATTTT
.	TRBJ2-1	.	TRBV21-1	CASSKGLGNEQFF	TGTGCCAGCAGCAAAGGACTTGGCAATGAGCAGTTCTTC
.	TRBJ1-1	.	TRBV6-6	CASINRLENTEAFF	TGTGCCAGCATAAACCGCCTAGAAAACACTGAAGCTTTCTTT
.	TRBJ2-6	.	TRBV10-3	CAISESGSGANVLTF	TGTGCCATCAGTGAGTCGGGGTCTGGGGCCAACGTCCTGACTTTC
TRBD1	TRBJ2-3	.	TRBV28	CASSDAGTGTDTQYF	TGTGCCAGCAGTGACGCCGGGACAGGCACAGATACGCAGTATTTT
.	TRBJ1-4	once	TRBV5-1	CASSLEGGTNEKLFF	TGCGCCAGCAGCTTGGAAGGGGGAACTAATGAAAAACTGTTTTTT
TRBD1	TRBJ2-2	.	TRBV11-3	CASSSNRQGVGVGELFF	TGTGCCAGCAGCTCGAACCGACAGGGGGTCGGAGTCGGGGAGCTGTTTTTT
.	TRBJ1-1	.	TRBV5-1	CASSLRSSNTEAFF	TGCGCCAGCAGCTTGAGGAGCTCGAACACTGAAGCTTTCTTT
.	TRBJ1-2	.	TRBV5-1	CASSPRRESYGYTF	TGCGCCAGCAGCCCCCGCCGGGAAAGTTATGGCTACACCTTC
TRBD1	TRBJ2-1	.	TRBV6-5	CASSTPKQGNEQFF	TGTGCCAGCAGTACACCCAAACAGGGGAATGAGCAGTTCTTC
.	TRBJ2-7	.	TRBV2	CASSPWGTGYEQYF	TGTGCCAGCAGTCCCTGGGGGACCGGCTACGAGCAGTACTTC
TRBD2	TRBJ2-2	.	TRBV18	CASSQGLAGNTGELFF	TGTGCCAGCTCACAAGGACTAGCGGGGAACACCGGGGAGCTGTTTTTT
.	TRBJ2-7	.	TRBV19	CASSPQVRGYEQYF	TGTGCCAGTAGTCCCCAGGTTAGAGGCTACGAGCAGTACTTC
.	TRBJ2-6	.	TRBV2	CASSEARTTSGANVLTF	TGTGCCAGCAGTGAAGCTAGGACGACCTCTGGGGCCAACGTCCTGACTTTC
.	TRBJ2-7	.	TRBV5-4	CASSSAGTIEQYF	TGTGCCAGCAGCTCGGCCGGGACGATCGAGCAGTACTTC
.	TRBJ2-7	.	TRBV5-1	CASSFYPGYEQYF	TGCGCCAGCAGCTTCTACCCAGGCTACGAGCAGTACTTC
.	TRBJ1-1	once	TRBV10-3	CAISSGQTTEAFF	TGTGCCATCAGTTCCGGACAGACTACTGAAGCTTTCTTT
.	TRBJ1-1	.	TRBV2	CASYERGTEAFF	TGTGCCAGCTATGAAAGGGGCACTGAAGCTTTCTTT
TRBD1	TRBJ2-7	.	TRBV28	CATEAGTVYEQYF	TGTGCCACCGAGGCCGGGACAGTCTACGAGCAGTACTTC
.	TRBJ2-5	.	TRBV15	CATSRESLWETQYF	TGTGCCACCAGCAGAGAATCCCTTTGGGAGACCCAGTACTTC
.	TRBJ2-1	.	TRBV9	CASSSRLLGDNEQFF	TGTGCCAGCAGCTCCCGACTACTGGGGGACAATGAGCAGTTCTTC
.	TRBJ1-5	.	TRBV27	CASGTPQSNQPQHF	TGTGCCAGCGGGACACCTCAGAGCAATCAGCCCCAGCATTTT
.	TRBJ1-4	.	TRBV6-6	CASSFGTNLPEKLFF	TGTGCCAGCAGTTTCGGGACAAATCTACCTGAAAAACTGTTTTTT
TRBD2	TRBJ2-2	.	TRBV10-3	CAISETSGKTGELFF	TGTGCCATCAGTGAGACTAGCGGGAAGACCGGGGAGCTGTTTTTT
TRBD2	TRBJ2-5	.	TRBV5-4	CASSLGLAGGSQETQYF	TGTGCCAGCAGCTTGGGGCTAGCGGGAGGGTCCCAAGAGACCCAGTACTTC
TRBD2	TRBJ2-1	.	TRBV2	CASSVWTSGNGEQFF	TGTGCCAGCAGTGTATGGACTAGCGGGAACGGTGAGCAGTTCTTC
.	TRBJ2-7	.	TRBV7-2	CASSFYGSPGGEQYF	TGTGCCAGCAGCTTCTACGGCTCTCCCGGCGGGGAGCAGTACTTC
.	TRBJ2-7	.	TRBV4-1	CASSRFGAYEQYF	TGCGCCAGCAGCCGATTTGGGGCCTACGAGCAGTACTTC
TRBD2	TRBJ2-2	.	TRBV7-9	CASHSAGVDTGELFF	TGTGCCAGCCACTCAGCGGGAGTGGACACCGGGGAGCTGTTTTTT
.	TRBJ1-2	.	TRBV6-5	CASSYVGGAYGYTF	TGTGCCAGCAGTTATGTTGGGGGCGCCTATGGCTACACCTTC
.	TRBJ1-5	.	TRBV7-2	CASSVGLNQPQHF	TGTGCCAGCAGCGTCGGATTGAATCAGCCCCAGCATTTT
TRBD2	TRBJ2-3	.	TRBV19	CASSKGLADPSTDTQYF	TGTGCCAGTAGTAAGGGGCTAGCGGACCCTAGCACAGATACGCAGTATTTT
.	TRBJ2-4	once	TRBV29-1	CSVERWRLRVRFKNIQYF	TGCAGCGTTGAAAGGTGGCGACTACGCGTTCGGTTCAAAAACATTCAGTACTTC
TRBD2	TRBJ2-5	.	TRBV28	CASSSAGTSGGNQETQYF	TGTGCCAGCAGTTCAGCCGGGACTAGCGGGGGGAACCAAGAGACCCAGTACTTC
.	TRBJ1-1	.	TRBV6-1	CASSETENTEAFF	TGTGCCAGCAGCGAAACAGAGAACACTGAAGCTTTCTTT
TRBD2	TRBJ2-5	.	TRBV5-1	CASSFGRVAGGQETQYF	TGCGCCAGCAGCTTTGGACGGGTTGCGGGAGGCCAAGAGACCCAGTACTTC
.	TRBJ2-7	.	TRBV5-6	CASSATGVSYEQYF	TGTGCCAGCAGCGCAACAGGAGTCTCCTACGAGCAGTACTTC